The present T cell receptor beta chain was sequenced within a study of T cell changes during pregnancy in multiple sclerosis. The data were produced by immunoSEQ multiplex PCR, yet TCRdb's version contains in-frame clones alone and is incomplete. The sample yields some 40,000 clones, about 94% seen once. The CDR3 consists of 14 residues. The ends lost 3 bases at V and 8 bases at J; junction bases unmatched: 6. In germline, CDR1 is KGHSH, CDR2 LQKENI. The gene calls are TRBV18 and TRBJ2-1; 8 bases align to TRBD2. This TCR came from a female donor with multiple sclerosis, enrolled in a pregnancy study. The sequencing used CD4+ T cells from peripheral blood mononuclear cells, collected in the second trimester of pregnancy. The CDR3 DNA sequence: TGTGCCAGCTCACCTAGGGGACTAGTCGATGAGCAGTTCTTC. Translated: CASSPRGLVDEQFF.